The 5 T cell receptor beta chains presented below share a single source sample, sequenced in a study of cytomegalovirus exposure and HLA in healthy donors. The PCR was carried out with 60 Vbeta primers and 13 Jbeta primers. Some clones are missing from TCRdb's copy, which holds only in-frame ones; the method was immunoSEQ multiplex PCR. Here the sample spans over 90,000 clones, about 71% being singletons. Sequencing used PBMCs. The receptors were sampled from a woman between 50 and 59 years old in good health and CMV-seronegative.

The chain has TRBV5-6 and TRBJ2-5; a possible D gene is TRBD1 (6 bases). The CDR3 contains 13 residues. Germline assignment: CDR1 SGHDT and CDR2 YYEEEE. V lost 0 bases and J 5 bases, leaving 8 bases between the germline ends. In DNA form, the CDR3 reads TGTGCCAGCAGCTTGGCGCAGGGGGAGACCCAGTACTTC. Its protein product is CASSLAQGETQYF. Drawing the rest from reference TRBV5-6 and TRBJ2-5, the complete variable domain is DAGVTQSPTHLIKTRGQQVTLRCSPKSGHDTVSWYQQALGQGPQFIFQYYEEEERQRGNFPDRFSGHQFPNYSSELNVNALLLGDSALYLCASSLAQGETQYFGPGTRLLVL.

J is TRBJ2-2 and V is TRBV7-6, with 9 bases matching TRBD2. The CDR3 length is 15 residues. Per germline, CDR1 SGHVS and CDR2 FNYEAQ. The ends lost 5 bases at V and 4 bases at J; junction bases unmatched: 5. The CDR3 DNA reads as TGTGCCAGCAGCAATAGCGGGAGCGCCACCGGGGAGCTGTTTTTT. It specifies CASSNSGSATGELFF. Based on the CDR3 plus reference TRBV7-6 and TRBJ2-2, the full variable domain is GAGVSQSPRYKVTKRGQDVALRCDPISGHVSLYWYRQALGQGPEFLTYFNYEAQQDKSGLPNDRFSAERPEGSISTLTIQRTEQRDSAMYRCASSNSGSATGELFFGEGSRLTVL.

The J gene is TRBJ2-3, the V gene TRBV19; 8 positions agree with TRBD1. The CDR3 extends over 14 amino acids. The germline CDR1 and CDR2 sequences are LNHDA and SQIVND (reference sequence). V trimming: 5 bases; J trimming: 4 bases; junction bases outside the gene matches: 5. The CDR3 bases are TGTGCCAGTAGTCCAACGACAGGGGCAGATACGCAGTATTTT. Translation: CASSPTTGADTQYF.

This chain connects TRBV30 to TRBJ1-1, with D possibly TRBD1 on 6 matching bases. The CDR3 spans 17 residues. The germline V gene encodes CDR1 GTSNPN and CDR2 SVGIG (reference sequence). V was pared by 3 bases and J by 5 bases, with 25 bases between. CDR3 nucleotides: TGTGCCTGGAGCGGACAACAGGGATGGGTAAGAGGGACTGAAGCTTTCTTT. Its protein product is CAWSGQQGWVRGTEAFF.

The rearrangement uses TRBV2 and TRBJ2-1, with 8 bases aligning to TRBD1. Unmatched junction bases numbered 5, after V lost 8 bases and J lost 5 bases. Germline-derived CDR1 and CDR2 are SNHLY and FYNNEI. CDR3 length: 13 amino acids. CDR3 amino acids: CASLQDRDNEQFF. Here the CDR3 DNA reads TGTGCCAGCCTCCAGGACAGGGACAATGAGCAGTTCTTC.